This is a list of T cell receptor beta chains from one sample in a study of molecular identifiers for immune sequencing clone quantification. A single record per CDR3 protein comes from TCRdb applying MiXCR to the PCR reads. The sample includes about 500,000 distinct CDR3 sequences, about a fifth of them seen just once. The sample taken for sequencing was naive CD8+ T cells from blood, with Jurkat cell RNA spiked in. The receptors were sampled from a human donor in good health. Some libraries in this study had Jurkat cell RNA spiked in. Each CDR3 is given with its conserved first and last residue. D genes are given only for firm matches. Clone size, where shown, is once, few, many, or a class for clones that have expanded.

CDR3: CASSWDRRSEQYF
DNA: TGTGCCAGCAGTTGGGACAGGAGGTCCGAGCAGTACTTC
V: TRBV6-6
J: TRBJ2-7
D: TRBD1
size: NA

CDR3: CASSYSGRGLEETQYF
DNA: TGTGCCAGCAGTTACTCGGGCAGGGGGCTTGAAGAGACCCAGTACTTC
V: TRBV6-2/TRBV6-3
J: TRBJ2-5
D: TRBD1
size: few

CDR3: CASNAGTFGADTQYF
DNA: TGTGCCAGCAACGCAGGGACTTTCGGCGCAGATACGCAGTATTTT
V: TRBV5-6
J: TRBJ2-3
D: NA
size: NA

CDR3: CAISDKTDLLNTEAFF
DNA: TGTGCCATCAGTGATAAGACGGATCTACTGAACACTGAAGCTTTCTTT
V: TRBV10-3
J: TRBJ1-1
D: NA
size: NA

CDR3: CASNRVGGSYTQYF
DNA: TGTGCCAGCAACCGCGTCGGGGGTTCCTATACGCAGTATTTT
V: TRBV21-1
J: TRBJ2-3
D: NA
size: NA

CDR3: CASSHEGFNEQYF
DNA: TGTGCCAGCAGCCACGAAGGGTTCAACGAGCAGTACTTC
V: TRBV14
J: TRBJ2-7
D: NA
size: many

CDR3: CASSPNTGGDTDTQYF
DNA: TGTGCCAGCAGCCCGAACACAGGGGGGGACACAGATACGCAGTATTTT
V: TRBV6-4
J: TRBJ2-3
D: NA
size: NA

CDR3: CATSGGGNQPQHF
DNA: TGTGCCACCAGCGGAGGGGGCAATCAGCCCCAGCATTTT
V: TRBV24-1
J: TRBJ1-5
D: NA
size: many

CDR3: CASSLALGRNTDTQYF
DNA: TGTGCCAGCAGCTTGGCGTTGGGGCGCAACACAGATACGCAGTATTTT
V: TRBV5-6
J: TRBJ2-3
D: NA
size: NA

CDR3: CSARDLGTLHF
DNA: TGCAGTGCTAGAGATCTGGGTACCCTCCACTTT
V: TRBV20-1
J: TRBJ1-6
D: NA
size: few

CDR3: CASSLTGGNNEQFF
DNA: TGTGCCAGTAGTCTGACAGGGGGAAACAATGAGCAGTTCTTC
V: TRBV19
J: TRBJ2-1
D: TRBD1
size: few

CDR3: CASNSPVAANYGYTF
DNA: TGTGCCAGCAACTCCCCCGTGGCTGCTAACTATGGCTACACCTTC
V: TRBV28
J: TRBJ1-2
D: NA
size: many

CDR3: CASSQEGVANTEAFF
DNA: TGTGCCAGCAGCCAGGAGGGGGTCGCGAACACTGAAGCTTTCTTT
V: TRBV6-5
J: TRBJ1-1
D: NA
size: many